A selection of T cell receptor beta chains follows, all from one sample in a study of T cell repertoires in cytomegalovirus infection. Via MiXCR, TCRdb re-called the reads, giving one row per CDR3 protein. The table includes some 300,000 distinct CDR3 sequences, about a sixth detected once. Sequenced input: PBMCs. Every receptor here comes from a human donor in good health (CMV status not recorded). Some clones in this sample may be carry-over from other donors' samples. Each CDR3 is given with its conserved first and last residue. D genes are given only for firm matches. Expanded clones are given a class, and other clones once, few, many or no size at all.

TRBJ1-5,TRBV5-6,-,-,TGTGCCAGCAGCTTGGGGCAGGTCCCTAATCAGCCCCAGCATTTT,CASSLGQVPNQPQHF
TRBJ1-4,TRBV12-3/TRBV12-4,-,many,TGTGCCAGCAGAGGCGGACAGAGAACTAATGAAAAACTGTTTTTT,CASRGGQRTNEKLFF
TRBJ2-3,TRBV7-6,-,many,TGTGCCAGCAGCCCCTCCGTGGGAACAGATACGCAGTATTTT,CASSPSVGTDTQYF
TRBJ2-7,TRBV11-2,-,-,TGTGCCAGCAGCTTAGGCGTGAGAGGGAACGAGCAGTACTTC,CASSLGVRGNEQYF
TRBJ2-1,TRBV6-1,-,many,TGTGCCAGCAGCGAAGGCGGGACCAGTTTCTACAATGAGCAGTTCTTC,CASSEGGTSFYNEQFF
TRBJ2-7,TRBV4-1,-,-,TGCGCCAGCAGCCGGGACTCCTTCTACGAGCAGTACTTC,CASSRDSFYEQYF
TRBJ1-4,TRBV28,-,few,TGTGCCAGCAGATTCATAACCCAGGGGACTAATGAAAAACTGTTTTTT,CASRFITQGTNEKLFF
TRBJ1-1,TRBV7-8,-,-,TGTGCCAGCAGCTTTCCACGCTATCTCAGGGAGGGGAACACTGAAGCTTTCTTT,CASSFPRYLREGNTEAFF
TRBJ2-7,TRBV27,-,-,TGTGCCAGCAGTTTAGTGGGGGCGCGGCCATTCGAGCAGTACTTC,CASSLVGARPFEQYF
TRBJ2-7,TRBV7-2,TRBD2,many,TGTGCCAGCAGCGGGAGGGGTGTCGGGGGGGCAACCGAGCAGTACTTC,CASSGRGVGGATEQYF
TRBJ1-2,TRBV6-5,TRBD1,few,TGTGCCAGCAGTTACTCGTTGGACAGGGCCTACTATGGCTACACCTTC,CASSYSLDRAYYGYTF